This is a list of T cell receptor beta chains from one sample in a study of T-cell reconstitution after alpha-beta-depleted transplantation in children. TCRdb re-derived calls from the PCR reads in MiXCR, one entry per CDR3 protein. Of around 960,000 distinct CDR3 sequences in the sample, about 30% were seen once. The sample was PBMCs, mostly from graft donor cells, taken 360 days after TCRalphabeta/CD19-depleted stem cell transplant. All receptors come from a boy in the first two years of life who had a stem cell transplant for SCID, so the T cells may come from the graft donor. Each CDR3 is given with its conserved first and last residue. The order of the fields is J gene, V gene, CDR3 protein.

J: TRBJ2-4; V: TRBV5-5; CDR3: CASSSRDGQNIQYF
J: TRBJ2-7; V: TRBV6-2/TRBV6-3; CDR3: CASRGGVRLYEQYF
J: TRBJ2-2; V: TRBV12-3/TRBV12-4; CDR3: CASSLPPHPRGRNTGELFF
J: TRBJ2-1; V: TRBV2; CDR3: CASSEIGINEQFF
J: TRBJ2-5; V: TRBV28; CDR3: CASIGGDKQETQYF
J: TRBJ2-6; V: TRBV5-6; CDR3: CASSWDRGHVLTF
J: TRBJ2-7; V: TRBV12-3/TRBV12-4; CDR3: CASSFPGLAGGEKYF
J: TRBJ2-7; V: TRBV5-1; CDR3: CASRRSEFYEQYF
J: TRBJ2-1; V: TRBV5-6; CDR3: CASSLAGAAREQFF
J: TRBJ2-4; V: TRBV4-3; CDR3: CASSQDLWAPRAKNIQYF
J: TRBJ2-1; V: TRBV3-1; CDR3: CASSPPQGVQFF
J: TRBJ2-5; V: TRBV12-3/TRBV12-4; CDR3: CATSSGDHQYF
J: TRBJ2-7; V: TRBV12-3/TRBV12-4; CDR3: CASSFLTGGEQYF
J: TRBJ1-1; V: TRBV27; CDR3: CASSLWEGLNTEAFF
J: TRBJ1-6; V: TRBV7-2; CDR3: CASSLGQARNSPLHF
J: TRBJ2-2; V: TRBV25-1; CDR3: CASSELGYTGELFF
J: TRBJ2-2; V: TRBV21-1; CDR3: CAGLGLATGELFF
J: TRBJ1-2; V: TRBV28; CDR3: CASSRTVDGRGYTF
J: TRBJ1-3; V: TRBV12-3/TRBV12-4; CDR3: CASMTDAGDTIYF
J: TRBJ2-3; V: TRBV4-2; CDR3: CASSQEEVYTQYF
J: TRBJ2-3; V: TRBV29-1; CDR3: CSVGVAGVDTQYF
J: TRBJ2-3; V: TRBV7-9; CDR3: CASSLGDRAADTQYF
J: TRBJ1-1; V: TRBV18; CDR3: CASSPMGVAGRTEAFF
J: TRBJ2-3; V: TRBV7-9; CDR3: CASSSRTGGADTQYF
J: TRBJ2-7; V: TRBV20-1; CDR3: CSARDFARNEQYF
J: TRBJ2-3; V: TRBV3-1; CDR3: CASRNNRGPTDTQYF
J: TRBJ2-5; V: TRBV20-1; CDR3: CSARGANPSQETQYF
J: TRBJ2-5; V: TRBV4-1; CDR3: CASSQVGGQGETQYF
J: TRBJ2-6; V: TRBV12-3/TRBV12-4; CDR3: CASSYDSGANVLTF
J: TRBJ2-2; V: TRBV5-1; CDR3: CASSLDHITGELFF
J: TRBJ2-7; V: TRBV5-6; CDR3: CASSLGLYSYEQYF
J: TRBJ1-2; V: TRBV5-1; CDR3: CASSTTLEGYTF
J: TRBJ2-1; V: TRBV5-1; CDR3: CASSLAVGGNNEQFF
J: TRBJ2-5; V: TRBV2; CDR3: CASSAGQRVQETQYF
J: TRBJ2-6; V: TRBV5-1; CDR3: CASSWEPGQGYSGANVLTF
J: TRBJ1-1; V: TRBV20-1; CDR3: CSASPHTEAFF
J: TRBJ2-7; V: TRBV15; CDR3: CATSRERQSYEQYF
J: TRBJ2-3; V: TRBV5-5; CDR3: CASSFDRLSTDTQYF
J: TRBJ2-2; V: TRBV4-1; CDR3: CASSQEGLGRVGTGELFF
J: TRBJ2-1; V: TRBV29-1; CDR3: CSGVDRGVSYNEQFF
J: TRBJ2-5; V: TRBV7-9; CDR3: CASSLVIQYQETQYF
J: TRBJ2-2; V: TRBV15; CDR3: CATSRWDRLNTGELFF
J: TRBJ2-3; V: TRBV5-6; CDR3: CASSFGPTRGTDTQYF
J: TRBJ1-2; V: TRBV29-1; CDR3: CSVGRQPDRGDGYTF